This entry is about one TCR beta chain. Deletions cut 6 bases from V and 7 bases from J, with 10 bases between. There are 13 residues in the CDR3. The source of the sample is a study of blood T cell repertoires in COVID-19. Background on the study: Acute and convalescent COVID-19 specimens originated in the United States, Italy and Spain. In each case, the material was cDNA or gDNA derived from T cells, B-cell-depleted T cells, or PBMCs.

Original processing notes: By means of reference gene primer amplification, nucleated cell counts were estimated. Measured with immunoSEQ multiplex PCR; TCRdb has only the in-frame clones, and not every one. That table gives V, J and clone size, and the DNA gave D and trimming. The repertoire holds 45,000 to 65,000 clones, with roughly 80% as singletons. This clonotype was sampled from a woman of 80 years or more with acute or convalescent COVID-19. Sequencing was carried out using peripheral blood. The rearrangement links TRBV12-3 or TRBV12-4 to TRBJ1-6; D call uncertain. The CDR3 bases are TGTGCCAGCAGACAAGCGGGGAATTCACCCCTCCACTTT. Amino acids: CASRQAGNSPLHF.